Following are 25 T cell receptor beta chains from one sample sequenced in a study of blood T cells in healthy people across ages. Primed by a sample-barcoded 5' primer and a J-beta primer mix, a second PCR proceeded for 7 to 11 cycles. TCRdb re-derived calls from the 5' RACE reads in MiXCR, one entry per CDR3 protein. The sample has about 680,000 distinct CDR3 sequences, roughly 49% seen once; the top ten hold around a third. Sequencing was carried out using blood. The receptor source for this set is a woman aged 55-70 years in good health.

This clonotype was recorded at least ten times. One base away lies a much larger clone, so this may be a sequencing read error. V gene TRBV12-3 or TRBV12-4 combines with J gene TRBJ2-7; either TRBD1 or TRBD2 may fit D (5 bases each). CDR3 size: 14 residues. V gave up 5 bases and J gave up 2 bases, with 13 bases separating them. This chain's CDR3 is CASSVWGPTYEQYF. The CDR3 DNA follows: TGTGCCAGCAGTGTATGGGGACCCACCTACGAGCAGTACTTC.

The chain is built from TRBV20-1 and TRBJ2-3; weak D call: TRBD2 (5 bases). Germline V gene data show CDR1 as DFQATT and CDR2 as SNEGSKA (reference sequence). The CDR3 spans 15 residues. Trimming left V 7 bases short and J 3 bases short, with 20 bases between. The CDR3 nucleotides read TGCAGTGGCATGAGCGGTGCTTCTCTTACAGATACGCAGTATTTT. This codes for CSGMSGASLTDTQYF.

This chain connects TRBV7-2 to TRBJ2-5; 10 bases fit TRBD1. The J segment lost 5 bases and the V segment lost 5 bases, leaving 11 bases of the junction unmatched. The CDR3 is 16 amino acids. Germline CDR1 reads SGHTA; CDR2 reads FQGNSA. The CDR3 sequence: CASSPNRDRGRETQYF. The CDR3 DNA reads TGTGCCAGCAGCCCAAATCGGGACAGGGGTCGGGAGACCCAGTACTTC.

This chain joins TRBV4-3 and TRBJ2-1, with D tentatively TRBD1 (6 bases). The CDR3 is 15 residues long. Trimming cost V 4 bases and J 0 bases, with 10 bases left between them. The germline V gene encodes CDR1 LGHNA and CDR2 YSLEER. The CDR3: CASSRAGASYNEQFF. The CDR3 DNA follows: TGCGCCAGCAGCCGAGCAGGGGCCTCCTACAATGAGCAGTTCTTC.

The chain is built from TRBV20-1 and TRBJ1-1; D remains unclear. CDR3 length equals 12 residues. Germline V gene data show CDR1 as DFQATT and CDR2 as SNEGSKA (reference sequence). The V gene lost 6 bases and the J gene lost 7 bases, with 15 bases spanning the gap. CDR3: CSAKGEPGEAFF. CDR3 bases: TGCAGTGCCAAAGGTGAGCCAGGTGAAGCTTTCTTT.

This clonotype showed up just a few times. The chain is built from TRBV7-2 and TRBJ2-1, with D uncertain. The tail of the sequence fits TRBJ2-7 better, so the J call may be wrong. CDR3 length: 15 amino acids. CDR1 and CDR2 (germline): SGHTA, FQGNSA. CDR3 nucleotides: TGTGCCAGCAGCTTAGGGTCGTTGGGGAACAATGAGCAGTACTTC. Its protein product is CASSLGSLGNNEQYF.

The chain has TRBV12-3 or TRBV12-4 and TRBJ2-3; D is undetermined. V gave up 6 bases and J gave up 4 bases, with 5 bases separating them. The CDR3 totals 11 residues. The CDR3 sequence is CASSTSDTQYF. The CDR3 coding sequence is TGTGCCAGCAGCACCTCAGATACGCAGTATTTT.

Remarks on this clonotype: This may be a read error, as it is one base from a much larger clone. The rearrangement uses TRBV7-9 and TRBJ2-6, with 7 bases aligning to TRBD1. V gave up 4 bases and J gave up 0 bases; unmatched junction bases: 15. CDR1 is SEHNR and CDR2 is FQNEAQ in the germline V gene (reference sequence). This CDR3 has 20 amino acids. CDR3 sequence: CASSSTILDRARSGANVLTF. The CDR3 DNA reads TGTGCCAGCAGCTCTACGATCCTTGACAGGGCACGCTCTGGGGCCAACGTCCTGACTTTC.

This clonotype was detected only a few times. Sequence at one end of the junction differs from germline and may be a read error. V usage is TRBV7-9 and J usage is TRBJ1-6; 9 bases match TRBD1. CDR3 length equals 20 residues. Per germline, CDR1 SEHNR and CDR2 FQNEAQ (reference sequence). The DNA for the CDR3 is TGTGCCAGCAGCTTAGGCGGGACAGGGCTACGGAGCTCCGATAATTCACCCCTCCACTTT. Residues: CASSLGGTGLRSSDNSPLHF.

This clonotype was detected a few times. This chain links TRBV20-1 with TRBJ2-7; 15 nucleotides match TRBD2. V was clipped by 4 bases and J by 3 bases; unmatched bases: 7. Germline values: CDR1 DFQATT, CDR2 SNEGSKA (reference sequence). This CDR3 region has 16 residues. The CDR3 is CSATGTSGRLGYEQYF. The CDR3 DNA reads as TGCAGTGCTACCGGGACTAGCGGGAGGTTGGGCTACGAGCAGTACTTC.

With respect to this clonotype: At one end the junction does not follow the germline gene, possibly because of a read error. CDR3 in DNA: TGTACCAGCAGTTACGGTGGGGCCAACGTCCTGACTTTC. Protein sequence: CTSSYGGANVLTF. The chain joins TRBV6-2 or TRBV6-3 to TRBJ2-6; D remains unclear. From germline, CDR1 is MNHEY and CDR2 SVGEGT. The CDR3 length is 13 residues.

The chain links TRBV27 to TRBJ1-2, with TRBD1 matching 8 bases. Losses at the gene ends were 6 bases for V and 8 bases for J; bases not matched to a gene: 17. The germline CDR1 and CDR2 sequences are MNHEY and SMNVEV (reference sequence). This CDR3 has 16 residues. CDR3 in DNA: TGTGCCAGCAGCCAAGGGGTCCTTGCGACAGGGGCCGGCTACACCTTC. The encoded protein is CASSQGVLATGAGYTF.

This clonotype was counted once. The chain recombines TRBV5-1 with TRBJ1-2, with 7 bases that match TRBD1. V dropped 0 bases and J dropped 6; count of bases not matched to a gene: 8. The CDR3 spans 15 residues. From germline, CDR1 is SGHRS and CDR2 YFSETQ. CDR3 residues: CASSLAQGGTDGYTF. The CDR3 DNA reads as TGCGCCAGCAGCTTGGCCCAAGGGGGCACCGATGGCTACACCTTC.

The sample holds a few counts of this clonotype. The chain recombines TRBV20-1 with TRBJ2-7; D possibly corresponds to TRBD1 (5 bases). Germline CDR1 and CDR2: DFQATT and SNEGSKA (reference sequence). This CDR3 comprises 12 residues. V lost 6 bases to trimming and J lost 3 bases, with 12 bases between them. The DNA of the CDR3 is TGCAGTGCACCGACAGAATTCTACGAGCAGTACTTC. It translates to CSAPTEFYEQYF.

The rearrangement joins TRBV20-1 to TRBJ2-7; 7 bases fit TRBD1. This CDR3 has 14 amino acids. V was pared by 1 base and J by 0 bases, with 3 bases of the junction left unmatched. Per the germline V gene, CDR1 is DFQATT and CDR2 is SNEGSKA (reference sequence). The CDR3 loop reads CSARGRDSSYEQYF. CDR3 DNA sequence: TGCAGTGCTAGAGGCAGGGACAGCTCCTACGAGCAGTACTTC.

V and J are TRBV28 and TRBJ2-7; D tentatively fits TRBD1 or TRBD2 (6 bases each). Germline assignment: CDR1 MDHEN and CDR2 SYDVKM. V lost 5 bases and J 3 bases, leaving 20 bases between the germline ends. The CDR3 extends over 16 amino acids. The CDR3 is CASSIGGGGSIYEQYF. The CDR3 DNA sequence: TGTGCCAGCAGTATAGGGGGTGGGGGGAGCATCTACGAGCAGTACTTC.

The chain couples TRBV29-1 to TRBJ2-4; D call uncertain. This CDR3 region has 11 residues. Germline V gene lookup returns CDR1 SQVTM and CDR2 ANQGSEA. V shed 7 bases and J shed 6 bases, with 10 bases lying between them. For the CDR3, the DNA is TGCAGCGGACGTGGGTCAAACATTCAGTACTTC. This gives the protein CSGRGSNIQYF.

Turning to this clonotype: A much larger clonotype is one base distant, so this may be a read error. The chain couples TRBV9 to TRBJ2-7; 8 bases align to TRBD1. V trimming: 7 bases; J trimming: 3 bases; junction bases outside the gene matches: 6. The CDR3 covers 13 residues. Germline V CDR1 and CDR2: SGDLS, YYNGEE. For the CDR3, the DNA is TGTGCCAGCGGCGCCGGACAGGGCTACGAGCAGTACTTC. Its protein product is CASGAGQGYEQYF.

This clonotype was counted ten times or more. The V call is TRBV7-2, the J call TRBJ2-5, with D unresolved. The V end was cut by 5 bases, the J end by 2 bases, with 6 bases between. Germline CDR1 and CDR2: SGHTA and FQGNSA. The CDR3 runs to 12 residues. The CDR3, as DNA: TGTGCCAGCAGCCGTCATCAAGAGACCCAGTACTTC. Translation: CASSRHQETQYF.

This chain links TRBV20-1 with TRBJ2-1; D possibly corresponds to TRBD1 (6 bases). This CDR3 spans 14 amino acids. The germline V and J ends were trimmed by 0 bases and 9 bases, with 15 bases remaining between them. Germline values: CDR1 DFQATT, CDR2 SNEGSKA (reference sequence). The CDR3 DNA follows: TGCAGTGCTAGAGATGGACAGTTAGGCGGTGAGCAGTTCTTC. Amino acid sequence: CSARDGQLGGEQFF.

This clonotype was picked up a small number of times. CDR3: CASSVGDIQYF. The CDR3 bases are TGTGCCAGCAGCGTCGGAGACATTCAGTACTTC. The chain employs TRBV7-9 and TRBJ2-4; D is undetermined. The CDR3 sequence is 11 residues long. The germline V gene encodes CDR1 SEHNR and CDR2 FQNEAQ (reference sequence). The V end was cut by 5 bases, the J end by 8 bases, with 7 bases between.

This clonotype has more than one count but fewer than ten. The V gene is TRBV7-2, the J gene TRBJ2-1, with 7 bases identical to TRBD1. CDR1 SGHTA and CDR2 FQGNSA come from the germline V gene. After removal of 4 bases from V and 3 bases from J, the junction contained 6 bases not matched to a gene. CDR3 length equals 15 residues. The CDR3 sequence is CASSSLGTVYNEQFF. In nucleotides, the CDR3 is TGTGCCAGCAGCTCCCTCGGGACAGTCTACAATGAGCAGTTCTTC.

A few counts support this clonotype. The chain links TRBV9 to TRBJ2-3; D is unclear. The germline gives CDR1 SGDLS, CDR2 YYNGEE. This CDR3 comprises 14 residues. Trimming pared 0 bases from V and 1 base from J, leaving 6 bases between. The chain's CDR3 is CASSVASGTDTQYF. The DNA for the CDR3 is TGTGCCAGCAGCGTAGCTTCGGGCACAGATACGCAGTATTTT.

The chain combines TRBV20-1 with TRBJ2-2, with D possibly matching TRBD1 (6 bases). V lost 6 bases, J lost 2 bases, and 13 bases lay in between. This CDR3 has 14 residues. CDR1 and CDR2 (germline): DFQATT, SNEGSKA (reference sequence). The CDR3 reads CSAYTGTNTGELFF. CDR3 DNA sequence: TGCAGTGCCTACACAGGGACCAACACCGGGGAGCTGTTTTTT.

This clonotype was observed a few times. The CDR3 sequence is CSVGEGPGSYNEQYF. CDR3 DNA: TGCAGCGTTGGAGAGGGGCCGGGCTCCTACAATGAGCAGTACTTC. The gene calls are TRBV29-1 and TRBJ2-1; D is tentatively TRBD1 or TRBD2 (5 bases each). The DNA matches TRBJ2-7 better at its end, which makes the J call doubtful. Germline V CDR1 and CDR2: SQVTM, ANQGSEA. The CDR3 extends over 15 amino acids.